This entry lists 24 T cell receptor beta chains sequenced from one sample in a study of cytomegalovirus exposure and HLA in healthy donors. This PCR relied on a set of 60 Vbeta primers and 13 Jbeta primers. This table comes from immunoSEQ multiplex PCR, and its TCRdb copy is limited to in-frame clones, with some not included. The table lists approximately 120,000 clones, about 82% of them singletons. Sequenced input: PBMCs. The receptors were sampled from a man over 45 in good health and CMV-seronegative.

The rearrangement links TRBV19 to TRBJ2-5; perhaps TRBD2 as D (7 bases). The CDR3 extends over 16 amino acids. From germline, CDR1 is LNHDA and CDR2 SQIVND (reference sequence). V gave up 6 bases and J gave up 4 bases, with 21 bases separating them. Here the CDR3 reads CASRAQGGGGGETQYF. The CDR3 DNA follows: TGTGCCAGTAGGGCCCAGGGAGGGGGTGGTGGAGAGACCCAGTACTTC.

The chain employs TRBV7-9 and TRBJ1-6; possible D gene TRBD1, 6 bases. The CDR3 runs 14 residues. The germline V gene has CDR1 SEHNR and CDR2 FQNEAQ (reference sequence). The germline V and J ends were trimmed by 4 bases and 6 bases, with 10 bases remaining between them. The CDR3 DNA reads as TGTGCCAGCAGCTCCCAGGGGATTAATTCACCCCTCCACTTT. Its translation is CASSSQGINSPLHF.

The CDR3 loop reads CASSSSMPDTQYF. The CDR3 DNA reads as TGTGCCAGCAGCTCCTCTATGCCAGATACGCAGTATTTT. V usage is TRBV5-4 and J usage is TRBJ2-3; no clear D. The CDR3 has 13 amino acids. Looked up from germline, CDR1 is SGHNT and CDR2 is YYREEE (reference sequence). The V end was cut by 3 bases, the J end by 4 bases, with 9 bases between.

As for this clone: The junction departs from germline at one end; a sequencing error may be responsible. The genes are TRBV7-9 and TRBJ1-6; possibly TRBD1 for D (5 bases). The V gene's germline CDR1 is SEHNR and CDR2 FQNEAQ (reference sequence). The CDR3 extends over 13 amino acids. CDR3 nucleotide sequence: TGTGCCAGCAGCTTCAGGGAAGAATCACCCTTCCACTTT. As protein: CASSFREESPFHF.

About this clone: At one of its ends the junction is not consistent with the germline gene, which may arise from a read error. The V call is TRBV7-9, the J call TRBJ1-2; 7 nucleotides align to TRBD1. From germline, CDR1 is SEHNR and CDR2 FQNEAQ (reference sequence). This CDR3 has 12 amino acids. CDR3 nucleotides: TGTTCCAGCAGCCCTTGGGACAGCGGCTACACCTTC. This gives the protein CSSSPWDSGYTF.

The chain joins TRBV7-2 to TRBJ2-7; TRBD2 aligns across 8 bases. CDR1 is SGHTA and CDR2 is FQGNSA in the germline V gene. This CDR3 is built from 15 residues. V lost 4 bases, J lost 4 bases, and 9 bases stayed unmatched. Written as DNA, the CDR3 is TGTGCCAGCAGCTCCTCCGGGACTAGTGGGTACGAGCAGTACTTC. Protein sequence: CASSSSGTSGYEQYF.

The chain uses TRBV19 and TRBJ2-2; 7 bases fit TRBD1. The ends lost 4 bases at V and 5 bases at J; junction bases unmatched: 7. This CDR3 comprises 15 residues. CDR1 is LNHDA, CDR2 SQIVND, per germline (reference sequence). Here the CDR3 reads CASSTGTAKTGELFF. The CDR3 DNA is TGTGCCAGTAGTACCGGGACAGCAAAGACCGGGGAGCTGTTTTTT.

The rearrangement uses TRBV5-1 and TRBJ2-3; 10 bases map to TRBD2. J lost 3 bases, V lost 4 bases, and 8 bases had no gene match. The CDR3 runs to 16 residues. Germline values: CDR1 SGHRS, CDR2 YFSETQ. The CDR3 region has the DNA TGCGCCAGCAGCCTCGTTGCTAGCGGGGGAACAGATACGCAGTATTTT. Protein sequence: CASSLVASGGTDTQYF.

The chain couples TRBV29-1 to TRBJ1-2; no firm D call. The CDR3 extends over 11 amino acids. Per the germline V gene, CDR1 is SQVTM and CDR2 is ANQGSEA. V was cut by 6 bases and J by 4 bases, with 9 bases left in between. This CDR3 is CSVTSVYGYTF. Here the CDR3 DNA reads TGCAGCGTGACATCCGTCTATGGCTACACCTTC.

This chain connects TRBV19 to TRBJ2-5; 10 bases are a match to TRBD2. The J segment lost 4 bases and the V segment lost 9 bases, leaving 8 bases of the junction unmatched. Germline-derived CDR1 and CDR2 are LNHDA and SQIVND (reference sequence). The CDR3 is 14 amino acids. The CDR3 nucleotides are TGTGCCAGCGGACTAGCGGAGTCGGCAGAGACCCAGTACTTC. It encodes CASGLAESAETQYF.

The CDR3 sequence: CASSLNSGAEGYTF. In nucleotides, the CDR3 is TGTGCCAGCAGCTTAAATAGCGGGGCGGAAGGCTACACCTTC. This chain uses TRBV7-2 with TRBJ1-2; tentatively, D is TRBD1 (5 bases). This CDR3 is built from 14 residues. Trimming removed 2 bases at V and 8 bases at J, with 15 bases between. The germline V gene encodes CDR1 SGHTA and CDR2 FQGNSA.

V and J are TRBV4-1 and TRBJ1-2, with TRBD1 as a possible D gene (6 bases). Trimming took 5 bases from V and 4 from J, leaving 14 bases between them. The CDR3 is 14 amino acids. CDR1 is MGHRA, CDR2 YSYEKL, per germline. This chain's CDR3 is CASSTPDRSYGYTF. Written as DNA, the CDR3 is TGCGCCAGCAGCACGCCGGACAGAAGCTATGGCTACACCTTC.

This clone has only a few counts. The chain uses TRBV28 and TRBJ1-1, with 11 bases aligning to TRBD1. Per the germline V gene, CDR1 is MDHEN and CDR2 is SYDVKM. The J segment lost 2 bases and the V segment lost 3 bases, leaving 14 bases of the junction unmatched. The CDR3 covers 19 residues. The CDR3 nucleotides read TGTGCCAGCAGTTTTCCGGGGGACAGGGGGGATGTGGTAAACACTGAAGCTTTCTTT. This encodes CASSFPGDRGDVVNTEAFF.

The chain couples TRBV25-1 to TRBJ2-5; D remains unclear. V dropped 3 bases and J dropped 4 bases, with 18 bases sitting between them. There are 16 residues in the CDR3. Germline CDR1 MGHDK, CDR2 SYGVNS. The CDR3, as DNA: TGTGCCAGCAGTGACCTTCAAGATCCCAGGCTAGAGACCCAGTACTTC. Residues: CASSDLQDPRLETQYF.

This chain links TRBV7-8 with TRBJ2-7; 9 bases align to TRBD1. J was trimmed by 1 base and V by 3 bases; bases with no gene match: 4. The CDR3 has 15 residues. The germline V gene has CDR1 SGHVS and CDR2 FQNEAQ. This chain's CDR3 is CASSFNRGLSYEQYF. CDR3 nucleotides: TGTGCCAGCAGCTTTAACAGGGGGCTTTCCTACGAGCAGTACTTC.

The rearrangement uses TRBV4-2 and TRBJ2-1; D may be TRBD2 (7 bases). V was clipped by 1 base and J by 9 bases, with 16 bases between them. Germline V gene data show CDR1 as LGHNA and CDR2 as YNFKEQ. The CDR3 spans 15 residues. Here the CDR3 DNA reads TGTGCCAGCAGCCAAGCCCGGGGGGCCCCCGGTGAGCAGTTCTTC. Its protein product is CASSQARGAPGEQFF.

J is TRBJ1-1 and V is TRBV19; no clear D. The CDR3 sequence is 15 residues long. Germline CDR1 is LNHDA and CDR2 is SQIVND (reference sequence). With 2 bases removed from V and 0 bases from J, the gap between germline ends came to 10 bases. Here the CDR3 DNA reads TGTGCCAGTAGTATAAGCGGCAGGATGAACACTGAAGCTTTCTTT. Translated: CASSISGRMNTEAFF.

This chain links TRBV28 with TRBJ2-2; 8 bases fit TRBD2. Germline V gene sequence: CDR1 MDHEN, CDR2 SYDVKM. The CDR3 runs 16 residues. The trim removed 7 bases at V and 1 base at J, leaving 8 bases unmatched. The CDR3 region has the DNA TGTGCCAGCACCCTCAGGCTAGCGGGGAACACCGGGGAGCTGTTTTTT. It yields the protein CASTLRLAGNTGELFF.

In DNA, the CDR3 is TGTGCCAGCAGCGTTCGGACTAGCGGGGGCCATAACACCGGGGAGCTGTTTTTT. Translated, it gives CASSVRTSGGHNTGELFF. The V and J genes are TRBV9 and TRBJ2-2; 13 nucleotides match TRBD2. This CDR3 spans 18 amino acids. Looked up from germline, CDR1 is SGDLS and CDR2 is YYNGEE. J lost 2 bases, V lost 2 bases, and 6 bases had no gene match.

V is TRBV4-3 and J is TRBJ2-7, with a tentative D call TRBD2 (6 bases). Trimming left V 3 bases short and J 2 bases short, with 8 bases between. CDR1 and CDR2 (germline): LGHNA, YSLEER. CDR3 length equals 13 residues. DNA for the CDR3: TGCGCCAGCAGCCAGGGGGGAGCCTACGAGCAGTACTTC. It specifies CASSQGGAYEQYF.

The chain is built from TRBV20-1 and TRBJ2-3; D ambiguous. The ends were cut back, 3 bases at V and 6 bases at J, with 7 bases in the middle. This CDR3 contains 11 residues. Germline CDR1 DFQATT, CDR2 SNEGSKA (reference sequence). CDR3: CSASQVDTQYF. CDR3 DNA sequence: TGCAGTGCTAGCCAGGTGGATACGCAGTATTTT.

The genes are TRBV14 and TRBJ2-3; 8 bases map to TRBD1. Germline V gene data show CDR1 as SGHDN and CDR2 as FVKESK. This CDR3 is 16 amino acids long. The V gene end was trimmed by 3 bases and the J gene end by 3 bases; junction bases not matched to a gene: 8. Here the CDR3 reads CASSQVGQGRTDTQYF. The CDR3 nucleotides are TGTGCCAGCAGCCAGGTTGGACAGGGACGGACAGATACGCAGTATTTT.

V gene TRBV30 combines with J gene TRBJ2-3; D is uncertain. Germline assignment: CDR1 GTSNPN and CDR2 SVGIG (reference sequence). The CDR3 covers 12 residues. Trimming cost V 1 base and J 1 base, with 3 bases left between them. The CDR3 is CAWSAGTDTQYF. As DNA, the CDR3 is TGTGCCTGGAGTGCGGGCACAGATACGCAGTATTTT.

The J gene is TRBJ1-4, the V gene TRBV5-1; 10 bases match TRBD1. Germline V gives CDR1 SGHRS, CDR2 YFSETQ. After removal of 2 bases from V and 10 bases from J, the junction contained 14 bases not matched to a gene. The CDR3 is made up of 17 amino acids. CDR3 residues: CASSFSPFGQGEGKLFF. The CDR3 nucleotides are TGCGCCAGCAGCTTTTCCCCTTTTGGACAGGGGGAAGGAAAACTGTTTTTT.